A single sample is the source of the 3 T cell receptor beta chains below, sequenced in a study of shared clonotypes between healthy human individuals. Libraries were prepared by immunoSEQ multiplex PCR; TCRdb keeps only in-frame clonotypes and omits some of them. The sample lists a few hundred thousand clones; 79% were seen once. The sample taken for sequencing was PBMCs. These receptors were obtained from a woman aged 40 to 50 in good health. Some clones in this sample may be carry-over from other donors' samples.

This rearrangement joins TRBV4-2 to TRBJ2-3; D is undetermined. CDR3 length: 14 residues. Germline V CDR1 and CDR2: LGHNA, YNFKEQ. The V gene lost 4 bases and the J gene lost 3 bases, with 11 bases spanning the gap. DNA of the CDR3: TGTGCCAGCAGCCCTGGCCCGGAGACAGATACGCAGTATTTT. It is translated as CASSPGPETDTQYF.

The chain has TRBV14 and TRBJ2-5; 8 nucleotides agree with TRBD1. The CDR3 covers 15 residues. The germline V gene has CDR1 SGHDN and CDR2 FVKESK. The V segment lost 4 bases and the J segment 6 bases; nucleotides outside the gene matches: 10. CDR3: CASSPRTGLAKTQYF. The CDR3, as DNA: TGTGCCAGCAGCCCAAGGACAGGGTTAGCAAAGACCCAGTACTTC.

This clone has just one count. The chain has TRBV7-2 and TRBJ1-1; D is uncertain. Deletions cut 3 bases from V and 1 base from J, with 12 bases between. From germline, CDR1 is SGHTA and CDR2 FQGNSA. The CDR3 is 15 amino acids. In DNA form, the CDR3 reads TGTGCCAGCAGCTTGCGAACCGGGCGGAACACTGAAGCTTTCTTT. Its protein product is CASSLRTGRNTEAFF. Full variable domain (missing parts from reference TRBV7-2 and TRBJ1-1): GAGVSQSPSNKVTEKGKDVELRCDPISGHTALYWYRQSLGQGLEFLIYFQGNSAPDKSGLPSDRFSAERTGGSVSTLTIQRTQQEDSAVYLCASSLRTGRNTEAFFGQGTRLTVV.